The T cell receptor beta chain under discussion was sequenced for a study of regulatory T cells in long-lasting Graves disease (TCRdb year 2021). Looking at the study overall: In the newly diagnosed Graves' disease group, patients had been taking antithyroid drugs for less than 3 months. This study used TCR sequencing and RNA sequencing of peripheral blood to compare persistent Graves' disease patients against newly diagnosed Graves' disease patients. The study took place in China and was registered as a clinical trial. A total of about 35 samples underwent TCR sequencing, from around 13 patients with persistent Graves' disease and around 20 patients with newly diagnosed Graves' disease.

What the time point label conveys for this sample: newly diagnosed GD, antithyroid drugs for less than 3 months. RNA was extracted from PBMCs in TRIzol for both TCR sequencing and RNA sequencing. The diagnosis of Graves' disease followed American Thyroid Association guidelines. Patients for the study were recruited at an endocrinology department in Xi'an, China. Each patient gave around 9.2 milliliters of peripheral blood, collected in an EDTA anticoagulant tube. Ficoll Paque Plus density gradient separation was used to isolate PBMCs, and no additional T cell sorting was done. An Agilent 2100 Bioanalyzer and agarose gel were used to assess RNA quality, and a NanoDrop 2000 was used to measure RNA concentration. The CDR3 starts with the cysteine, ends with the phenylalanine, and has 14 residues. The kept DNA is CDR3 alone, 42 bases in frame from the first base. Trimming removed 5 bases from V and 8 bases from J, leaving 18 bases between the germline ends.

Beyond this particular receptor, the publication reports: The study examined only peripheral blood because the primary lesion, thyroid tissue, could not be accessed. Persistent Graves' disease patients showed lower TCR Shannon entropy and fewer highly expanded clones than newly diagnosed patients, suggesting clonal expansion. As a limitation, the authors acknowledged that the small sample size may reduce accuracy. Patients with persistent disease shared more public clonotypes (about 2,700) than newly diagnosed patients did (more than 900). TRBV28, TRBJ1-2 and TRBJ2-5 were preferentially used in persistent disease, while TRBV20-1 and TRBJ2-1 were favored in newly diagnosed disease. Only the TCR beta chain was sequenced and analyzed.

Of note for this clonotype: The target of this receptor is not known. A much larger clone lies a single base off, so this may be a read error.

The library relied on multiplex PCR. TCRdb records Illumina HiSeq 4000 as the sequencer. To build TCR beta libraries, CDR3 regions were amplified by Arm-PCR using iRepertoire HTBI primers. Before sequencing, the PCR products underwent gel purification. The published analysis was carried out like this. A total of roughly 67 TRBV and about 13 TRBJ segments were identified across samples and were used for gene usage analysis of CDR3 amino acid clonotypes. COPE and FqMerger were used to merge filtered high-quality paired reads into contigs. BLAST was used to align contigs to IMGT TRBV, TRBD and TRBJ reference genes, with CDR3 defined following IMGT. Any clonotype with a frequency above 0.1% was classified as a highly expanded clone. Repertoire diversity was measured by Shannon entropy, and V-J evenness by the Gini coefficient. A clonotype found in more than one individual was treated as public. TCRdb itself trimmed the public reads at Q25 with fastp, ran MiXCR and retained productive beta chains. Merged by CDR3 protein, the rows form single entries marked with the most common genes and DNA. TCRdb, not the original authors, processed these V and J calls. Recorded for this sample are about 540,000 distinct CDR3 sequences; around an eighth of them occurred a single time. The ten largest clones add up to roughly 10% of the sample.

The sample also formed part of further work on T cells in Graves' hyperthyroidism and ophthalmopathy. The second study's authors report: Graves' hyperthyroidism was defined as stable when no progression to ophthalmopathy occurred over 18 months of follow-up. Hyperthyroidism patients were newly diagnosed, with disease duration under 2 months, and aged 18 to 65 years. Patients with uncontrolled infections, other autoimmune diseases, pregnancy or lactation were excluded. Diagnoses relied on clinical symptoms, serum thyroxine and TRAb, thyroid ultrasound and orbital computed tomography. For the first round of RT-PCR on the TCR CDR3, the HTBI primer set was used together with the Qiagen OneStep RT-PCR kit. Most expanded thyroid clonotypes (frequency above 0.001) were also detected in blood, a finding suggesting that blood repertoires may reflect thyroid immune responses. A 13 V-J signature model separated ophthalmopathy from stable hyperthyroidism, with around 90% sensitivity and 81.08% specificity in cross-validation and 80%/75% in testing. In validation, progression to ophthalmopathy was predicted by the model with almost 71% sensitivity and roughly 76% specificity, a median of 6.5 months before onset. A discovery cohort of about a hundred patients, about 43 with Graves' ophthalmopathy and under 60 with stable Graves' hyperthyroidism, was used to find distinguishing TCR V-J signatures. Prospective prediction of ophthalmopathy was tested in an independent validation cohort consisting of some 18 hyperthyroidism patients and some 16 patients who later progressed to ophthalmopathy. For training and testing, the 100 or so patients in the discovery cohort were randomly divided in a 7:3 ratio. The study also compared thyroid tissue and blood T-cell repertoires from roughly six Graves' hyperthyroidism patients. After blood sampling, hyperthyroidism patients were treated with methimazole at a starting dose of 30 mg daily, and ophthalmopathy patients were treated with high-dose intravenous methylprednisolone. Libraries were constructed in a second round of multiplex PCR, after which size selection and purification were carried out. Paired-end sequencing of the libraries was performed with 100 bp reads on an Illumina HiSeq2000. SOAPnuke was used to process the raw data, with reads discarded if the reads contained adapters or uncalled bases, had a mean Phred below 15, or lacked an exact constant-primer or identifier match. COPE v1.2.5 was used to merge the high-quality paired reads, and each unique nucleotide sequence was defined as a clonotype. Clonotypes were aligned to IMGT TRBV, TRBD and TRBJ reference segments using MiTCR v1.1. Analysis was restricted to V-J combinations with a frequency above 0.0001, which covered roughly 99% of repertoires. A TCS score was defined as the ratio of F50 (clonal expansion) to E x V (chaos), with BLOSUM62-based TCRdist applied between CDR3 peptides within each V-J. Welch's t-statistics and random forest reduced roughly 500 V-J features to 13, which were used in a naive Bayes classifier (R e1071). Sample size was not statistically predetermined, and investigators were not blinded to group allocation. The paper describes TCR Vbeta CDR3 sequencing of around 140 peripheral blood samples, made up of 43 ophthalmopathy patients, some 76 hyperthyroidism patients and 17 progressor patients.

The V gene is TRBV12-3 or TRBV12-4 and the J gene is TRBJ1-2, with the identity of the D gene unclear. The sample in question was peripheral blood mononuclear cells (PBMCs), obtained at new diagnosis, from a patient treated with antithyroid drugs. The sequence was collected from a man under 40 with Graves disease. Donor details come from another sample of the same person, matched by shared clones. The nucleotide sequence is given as TGTGCCAGCAGTCTTGAAGATCACGGAGGGGGCTACACCTTC. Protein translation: CASSLEDHGGGYTF.